This record covers a single T cell receptor beta chain. Antigen unknown. The data are from a study of graft-versus-host responses after intestinal transplantation. Study details: Multivisceral, liver-intestinal, or isolated intestinal transplants were performed in recipients.

Germline V gene sequence: CDR1 SGHNT, CDR2 YYREEE (reference sequence). The CDR3 spans 14 residues. V lost 2 bases and J lost 9, with 18 bases in between. Data came from immunoSEQ multiplex PCR; TCRdb stores just in-frame clones and leaves some out. The sample records approximately 100,000 clones, roughly 87% being singletons. Study findings and constraints: Recipient marrow harbored GvH clones, some of which surfaced first in ileum or blood.

This material consisted of unstimulated CD4+ T cells sorted from spleen or lymph node cells, taken before intestinal transplant. This TCR was sampled from a human donor who received an intestinal transplant. The chain combines TRBV5-4 with TRBJ2-7; a possible D gene is TRBD2 (6 bases). The CDR3 nucleotides read TGTGCCAGCAGCTTATGGGGGGTCGGGTCGGTGCAGTACTTC. It is translated as CASSLWGVGSVQYF.